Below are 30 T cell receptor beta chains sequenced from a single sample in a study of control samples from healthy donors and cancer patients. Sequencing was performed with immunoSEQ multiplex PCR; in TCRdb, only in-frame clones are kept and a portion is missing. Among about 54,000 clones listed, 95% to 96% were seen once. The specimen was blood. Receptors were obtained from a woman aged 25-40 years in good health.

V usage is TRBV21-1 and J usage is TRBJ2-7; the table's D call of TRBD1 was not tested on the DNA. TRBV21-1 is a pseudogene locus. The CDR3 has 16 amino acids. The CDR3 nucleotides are TGTGCCAGCAGCATTCTTCTCCGGACAGGGAACCACGAGCAGTACTTC. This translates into CASSILLRTGNHEQYF.

This chain's CDR3 is CASSRGTGRTGELFF. Here the CDR3 DNA reads TGTGCCAGCAGCCGCGGGACAGGGAGAACCGGGGAGCTGTTTTTT. The J gene is TRBJ2-2, the V gene TRBV7-9, with 9 bases identical to TRBD1. With V trimmed by 5 bases and J by 5 bases, 6 bases remained unmatched. The CDR3 spans 15 residues. The germline V gene encodes CDR1 SEHNR and CDR2 FQNEAQ (reference sequence).

DNA for the CDR3: TGTGCCAGCAGTGAACGACGGGGAGAGACCCAGTACTTC. It specifies CASSERRGETQYF. V usage is TRBV2 and J usage is TRBJ2-5; TRBD2 is a possible D gene (5 bases). V lost 2 bases and J 4 bases, leaving 8 bases between the germline ends. The CDR3 is made up of 13 amino acids. In germline, CDR1 is SNHLY, CDR2 FYNNEI.

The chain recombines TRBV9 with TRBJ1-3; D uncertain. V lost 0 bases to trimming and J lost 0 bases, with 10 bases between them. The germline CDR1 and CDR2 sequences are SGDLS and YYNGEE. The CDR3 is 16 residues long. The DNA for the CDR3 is TGTGCCAGCAGCGTAGGATCCAGCAGCTCTGGAAACACCATATATTTT. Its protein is CASSVGSSSSGNTIYF.

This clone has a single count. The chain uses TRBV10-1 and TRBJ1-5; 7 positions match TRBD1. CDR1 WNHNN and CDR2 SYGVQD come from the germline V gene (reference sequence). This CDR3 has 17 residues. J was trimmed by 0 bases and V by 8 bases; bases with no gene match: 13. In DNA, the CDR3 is TGCGCCAGCTCGACTGCTGGGGACAGCGGTAGCAATCAGCCCCAGCATTTT. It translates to CASSTAGDSGSNQPQHF.

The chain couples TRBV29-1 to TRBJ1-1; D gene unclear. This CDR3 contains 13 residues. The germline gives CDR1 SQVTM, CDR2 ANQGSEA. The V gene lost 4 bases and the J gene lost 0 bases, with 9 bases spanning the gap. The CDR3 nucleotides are TGCAGCGTTGTTACCCGAATGAACACTGAAGCTTTCTTT. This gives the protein CSVVTRMNTEAFF.

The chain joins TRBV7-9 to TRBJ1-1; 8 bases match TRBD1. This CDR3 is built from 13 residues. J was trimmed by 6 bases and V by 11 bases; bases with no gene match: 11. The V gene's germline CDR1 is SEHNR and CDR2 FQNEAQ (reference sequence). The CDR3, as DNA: TGTGCCTCAAAGACAGGGGCTTTCCCTGAAGCTTTCTTT. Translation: CASKTGAFPEAFF.

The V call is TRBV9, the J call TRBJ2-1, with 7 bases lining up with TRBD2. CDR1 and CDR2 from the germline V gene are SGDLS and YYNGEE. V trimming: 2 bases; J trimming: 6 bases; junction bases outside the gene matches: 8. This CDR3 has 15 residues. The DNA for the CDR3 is TGTGCCAGCAGCGTGTCGGGAGGAAATTTCAATGAGCAGTTCTTC. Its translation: CASSVSGGNFNEQFF.

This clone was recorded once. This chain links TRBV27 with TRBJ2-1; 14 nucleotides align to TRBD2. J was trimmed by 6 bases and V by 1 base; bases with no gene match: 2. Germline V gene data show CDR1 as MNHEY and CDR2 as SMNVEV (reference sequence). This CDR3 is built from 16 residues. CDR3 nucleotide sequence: TGTGCCAGCAGTTTATTGGGACTAGCGGGAGTCAATGAGCAGTTCTTC. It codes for CASSLLGLAGVNEQFF.

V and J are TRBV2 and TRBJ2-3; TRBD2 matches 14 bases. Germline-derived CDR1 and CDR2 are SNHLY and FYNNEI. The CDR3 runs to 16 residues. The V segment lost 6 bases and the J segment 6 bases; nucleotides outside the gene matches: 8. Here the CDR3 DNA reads TGTGCCAGCAGCCTGACTAGCGGGAGGGCCGGGGATACGCAGTATTTT. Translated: CASSLTSGRAGDTQYF. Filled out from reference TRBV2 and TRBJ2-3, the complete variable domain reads EPEVTQTPSHQVTQMGQEVILRCVPISNHLYFYWYRQILGQKVEFLVSFYNNEISEKSEIFDDQFSVERPDGSNFTLKIRSTKLEDSAMYFCASSLTSGRAGDTQYFGPGTRLTVL.

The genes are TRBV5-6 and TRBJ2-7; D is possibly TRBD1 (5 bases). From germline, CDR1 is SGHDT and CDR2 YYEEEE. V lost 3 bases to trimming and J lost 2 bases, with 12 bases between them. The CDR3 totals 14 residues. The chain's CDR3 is CASSWRKGPYEQYF. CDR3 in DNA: TGTGCCAGCAGCTGGAGAAAGGGGCCCTACGAGCAGTACTTC. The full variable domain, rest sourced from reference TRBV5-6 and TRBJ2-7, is DAGVTQSPTHLIKTRGQQVTLRCSPKSGHDTVSWYQQALGQGPQFIFQYYEEEERQRGNFPDRFSGHQFPNYSSELNVNALLLGDSALYLCASSWRKGPYEQYFGPGTRLTVT.

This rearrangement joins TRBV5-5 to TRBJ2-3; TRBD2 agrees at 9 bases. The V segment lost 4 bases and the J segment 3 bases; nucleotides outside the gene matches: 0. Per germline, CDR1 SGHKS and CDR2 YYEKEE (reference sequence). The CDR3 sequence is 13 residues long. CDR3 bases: TGTGCCAGCAGCGCGGGGGGGACAGATACGCAGTATTTT. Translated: CASSAGGTDTQYF.

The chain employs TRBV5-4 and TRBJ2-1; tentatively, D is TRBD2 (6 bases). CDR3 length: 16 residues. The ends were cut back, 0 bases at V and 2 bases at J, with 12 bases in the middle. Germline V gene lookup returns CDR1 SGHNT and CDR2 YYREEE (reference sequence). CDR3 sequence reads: CASSLAGGAPYNEQFF. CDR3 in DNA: TGTGCCAGCAGCTTGGCGGGCGGGGCCCCCTACAATGAGCAGTTCTTC.

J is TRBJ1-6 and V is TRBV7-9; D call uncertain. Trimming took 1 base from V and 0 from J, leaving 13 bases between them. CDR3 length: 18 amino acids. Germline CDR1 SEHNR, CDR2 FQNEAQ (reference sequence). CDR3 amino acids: CASSLEVALSSYNSPLHF. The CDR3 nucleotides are TGTGCCAGCAGCTTAGAGGTGGCGCTGAGCTCCTATAATTCACCCCTCCACTTT.

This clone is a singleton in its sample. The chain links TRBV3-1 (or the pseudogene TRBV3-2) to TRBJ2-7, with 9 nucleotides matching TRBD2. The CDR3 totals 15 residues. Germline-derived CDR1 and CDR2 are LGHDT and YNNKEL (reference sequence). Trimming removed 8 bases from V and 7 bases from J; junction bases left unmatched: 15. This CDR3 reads CASEHGDSGSYEQYF. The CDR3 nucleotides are TGTGCCAGCGAACACGGGGATAGCGGGAGTTATGAGCAGTACTTC.

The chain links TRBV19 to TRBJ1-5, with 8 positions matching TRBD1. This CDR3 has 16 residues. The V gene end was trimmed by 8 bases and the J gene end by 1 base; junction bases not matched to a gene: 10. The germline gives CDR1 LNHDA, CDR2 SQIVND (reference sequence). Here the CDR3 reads CASQTTGERSNQPQHF. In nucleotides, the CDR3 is TGTGCCAGTCAGACGACAGGGGAACGAAGCAATCAGCCCCAGCATTTT.

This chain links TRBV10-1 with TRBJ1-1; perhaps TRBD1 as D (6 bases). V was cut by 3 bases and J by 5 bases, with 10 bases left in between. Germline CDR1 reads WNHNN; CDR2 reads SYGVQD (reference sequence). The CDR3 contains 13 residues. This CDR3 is CASSEGGETEAFF. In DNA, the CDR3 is TGCGCCAGCAGTGAAGGGGGAGAAACTGAAGCTTTCTTT.

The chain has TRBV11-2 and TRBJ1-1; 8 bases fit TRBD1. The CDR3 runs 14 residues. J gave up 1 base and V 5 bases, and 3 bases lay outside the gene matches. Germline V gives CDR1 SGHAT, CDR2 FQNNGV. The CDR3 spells CASSTGQGNTEAFF. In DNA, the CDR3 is TGTGCCAGCAGCACAGGACAGGGGAACACTGAAGCTTTCTTT. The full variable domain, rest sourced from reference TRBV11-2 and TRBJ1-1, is EAGVAQSPRYKIIEKRQSVAFWCNPISGHATLYWYQQILGQGPKLLIQFQNNGVVDDSQLPKDRFSAERLKGVDSTLKIQPAKLEDSAVYLCASSTGQGNTEAFFGQGTRLTVV.

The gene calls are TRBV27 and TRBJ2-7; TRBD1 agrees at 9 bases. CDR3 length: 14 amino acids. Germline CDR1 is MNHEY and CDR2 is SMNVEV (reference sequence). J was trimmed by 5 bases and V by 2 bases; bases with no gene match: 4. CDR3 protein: CASSLNRGQNEQYF. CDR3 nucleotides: TGTGCCAGCAGTTTAAACAGGGGGCAAAACGAGCAGTACTTC.

This CDR3 is CASSVAGWDYGYTF. The CDR3 DNA reads TGTGCCAGCAGTGTCGCAGGGTGGGACTATGGCTACACCTTC. The genes are TRBV2 and TRBJ1-2; possible D gene TRBD1, 5 bases. Trimming pared 4 bases from V and 3 bases from J, leaving 12 bases between. The CDR3 contains 14 residues. Germline CDR1 and CDR2: SNHLY and FYNNEI.

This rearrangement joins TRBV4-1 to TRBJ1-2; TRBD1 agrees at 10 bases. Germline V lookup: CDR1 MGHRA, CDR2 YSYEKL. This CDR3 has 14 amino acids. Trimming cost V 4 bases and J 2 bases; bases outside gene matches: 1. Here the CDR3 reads CASSPGQGNYGYTF. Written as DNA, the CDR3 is TGCGCCAGCAGCCCGGGACAGGGGAACTATGGCTACACCTTC.

The CDR3 loop is CASSLGRAQETQYF. The CDR3 coding sequence is TGTGCCAGTAGTCTCGGGCGGGCCCAAGAGACCCAGTACTTC. The J gene is TRBJ2-5, the V gene TRBV19, with D perhaps matching TRBD2 (5 bases). CDR3 length: 14 amino acids. V was clipped by 5 bases and J by 1 base, with 11 bases between them. The germline gives CDR1 LNHDA, CDR2 SQIVND (reference sequence).

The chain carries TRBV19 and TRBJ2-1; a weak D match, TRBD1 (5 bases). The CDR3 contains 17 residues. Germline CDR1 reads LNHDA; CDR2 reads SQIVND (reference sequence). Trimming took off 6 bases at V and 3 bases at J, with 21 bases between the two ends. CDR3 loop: CASSPGPMTDSYNEQFF. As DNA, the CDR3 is TGTGCCAGTAGCCCCGGGCCGATGACAGATAGCTACAATGAGCAGTTCTTC.

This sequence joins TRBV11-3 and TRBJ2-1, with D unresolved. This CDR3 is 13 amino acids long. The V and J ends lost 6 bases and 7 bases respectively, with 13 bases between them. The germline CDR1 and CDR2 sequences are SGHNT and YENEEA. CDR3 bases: TGTGCCAGCAGTTTGAGGTCCGGGAATGAGCAGTTCTTC. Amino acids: CASSLRSGNEQFF.

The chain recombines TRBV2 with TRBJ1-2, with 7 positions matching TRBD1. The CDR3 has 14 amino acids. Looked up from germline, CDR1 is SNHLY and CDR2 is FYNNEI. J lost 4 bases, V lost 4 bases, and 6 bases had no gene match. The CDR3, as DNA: TGTGCCAGCAGTGCCAACAGGGGAGGCTATGGCTACACCTTC. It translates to CASSANRGGYGYTF.

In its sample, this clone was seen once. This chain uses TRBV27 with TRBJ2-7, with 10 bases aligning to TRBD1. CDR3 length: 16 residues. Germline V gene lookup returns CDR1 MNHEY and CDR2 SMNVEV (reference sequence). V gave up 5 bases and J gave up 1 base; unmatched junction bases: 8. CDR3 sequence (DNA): TGTGCCAGCAGTAGCAGGACAGGGGGTACTTCCTACGAGCAGTACTTC. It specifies CASSSRTGGTSYEQYF.

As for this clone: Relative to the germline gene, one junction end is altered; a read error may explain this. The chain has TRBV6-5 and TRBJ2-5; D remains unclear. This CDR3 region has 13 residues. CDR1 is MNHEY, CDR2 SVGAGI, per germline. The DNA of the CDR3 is TGTGCCAGCAGTGACTCCTCCGGAGAGACCCAGTACTTC. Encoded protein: CASSDSSGETQYF.

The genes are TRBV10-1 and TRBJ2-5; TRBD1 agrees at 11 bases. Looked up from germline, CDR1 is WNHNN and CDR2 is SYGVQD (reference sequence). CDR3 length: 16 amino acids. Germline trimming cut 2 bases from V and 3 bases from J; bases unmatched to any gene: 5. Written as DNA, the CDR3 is TGCGCCAGCAGTGAGGACCGGGACAGGGGGAAAGAGACCCAGTACTTC. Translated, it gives CASSEDRDRGKETQYF.

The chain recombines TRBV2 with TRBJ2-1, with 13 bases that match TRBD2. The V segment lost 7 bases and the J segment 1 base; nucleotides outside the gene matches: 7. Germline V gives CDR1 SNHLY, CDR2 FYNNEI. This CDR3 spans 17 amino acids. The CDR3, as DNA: TGTGCCAGCAAAGGACTAGCGGGAGCGCAGTCCTACAATGAGCAGTTCTTC. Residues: CASKGLAGAQSYNEQFF.

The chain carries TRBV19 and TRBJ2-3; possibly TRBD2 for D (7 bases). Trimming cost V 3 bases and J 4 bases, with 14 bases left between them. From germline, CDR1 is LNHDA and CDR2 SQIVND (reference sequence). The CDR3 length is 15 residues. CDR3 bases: TGTGCCAGTAGTATTATTGCGGGGGCGGCAGATACGCAGTATTTT. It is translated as CASSIIAGAADTQYF. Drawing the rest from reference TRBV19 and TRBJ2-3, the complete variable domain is DGGITQSPKYLFRKEGQNVTLSCEQNLNHDAMYWYRQDPGQGLRLIYYSQIVNDFQKGDIAEGYSVSREKKESFPLTVTSAQKNPTAFYLCASSIIAGAADTQYFGPGTRLTVL.